This T cell receptor (beta chain) was profiled in a study of blood T cell repertoires in COVID-19 (dated by TCRdb to between 2020 and 2021). Background on the whole study: The collaborator samples originated in the United States, Italy and Spain and spanned the acute and convalescent phases of COVID-19. The repertoires were released in a freely available public database meant as a resource for research on the immune response to SARS-CoV-2. Sample metadata almost always included a de-identified subject ID, COVID-19 status, age in years and sex. Where available, HLA class I and class II types were obtained from metadata supplied by the sample provider rather than from assay-based typing. The material from the prospective study consisted of cDNA or gDNA derived from T cells, B-cell-depleted T cells, or PBMCs. The samples were drawn from two sources: the first 160 participants of the ongoing ImmuneRACE study, and over 950 subjects contributed by 6 global collaborators. Subjects who had been exposed to COVID-19, were actively infected with it, or had recovered from it provided the deeply sampled blood TCRbeta repertoires that made up the dataset.

Participants in the prospective study were enrolled through a virtual design, were aged roughly 18 to 90 years, and lived in roughly 25 United States geographic areas. To assign participants to cohorts, the prospective study relied on clinical history that participants themselves reported in a screening survey and a study questionnaire. Recovered participants in ImmuneRACE Cohort 3 were defined by two consecutive negative NP/OP PCR tests, clearance by a healthcare professional, or resolution of symptoms. In the prospective study, whole blood, serum and a nasopharyngeal or oropharyngeal swab were collected from each participant by mobile phlebotomists. Over a roughly two-month period, participants in the prospective study had the option of providing additional blood draws and questionnaires. Before DNA extraction, blood samples from the prospective study were shipped at room temperature or frozen.

This clone occurred once. It lacks a known antigen. Base qualities are not provided; no much larger clone lies one nucleotide away. The immunoSEQ Assay, a bias-controlled multiplex PCR, was used to amplify TCRbeta CDR3 regions from genomic DNA. As for the original processing: The number of nucleated cells in each sample was estimated by amplification of reference gene primers within the assay. Sequence reads were collapsed and filtered to measure the absolute abundance of every unique TCRbeta CDR3 rearrangement. For each sample, productive Simpson clonality was calculated as the square root of Simpson's diversity index across productive rearrangements. TCRdb limited this immuneACCESS table to in-frame rearrangements with V and J called. A share of clones is missing; checked studies link under half to unresolved V genes, and the rest is unexplained. V, J and clone size are taken as reported in that table, and D and trimming were inferred from the DNA itself. The sample includes around 200,000 clones, with less than 90% observed a single time. Of the sample, 2.6% is held by the ten largest clones.

From cysteine to phenylalanine, the CDR3 is 13 amino acids long. Only the CDR3 region is kept as DNA, spanning 39 bases read in frame from base 1. The trim is 0 bases for V and 9 bases for J, with a gap of 14 bases between the germline ends. In the germline V gene, CDR1 corresponds to SQVTM and CDR2 to ANQGSEA. General study outcomes and caveats: Clinical and demographic metadata were provided uncurated, with the amount varying by source and participant.

The V and J segments used are TRBV29-1 and TRBJ1-2, with TRBD1 tentatively as D gene (5 bases match). The source material was PBMCs or T cells enriched from blood (not recorded which). This receptor was identified in a woman aged 25 to 45 who had recovered from COVID-19. The CDR3 region: CSVEEQARMSYTF. The DNA sequence follows: TGCAGCGTTGAAGAACAGGCACGGATGAGCTACACCTTC.